The entry below describes one TCR beta chain. TCRdb passed the PCR reads through MiXCR, listing each CDR3 protein once. This table has more than 9,000 distinct CDR3 sequences, roughly a third appearing once. Germline CDR1 and CDR2: MNHNY and SVGAGI (reference sequence). CDR3 length: 13 amino acids. This sample is part of a study of immune characterization of retroperitoneal liposarcoma. This rearrangement joins TRBV6-6 to TRBJ2-3, with D perhaps matching TRBD1 or TRBD2 (5 bases each). The better agreement between TRBJ2-1 and the DNA end casts doubt on the J call. The sequenced sample consisted of tumor tissue. This receptor was obtained from a female donor with retroperitoneal liposarcoma. CDR3 coding DNA: TGTGCCAGCACCGACGGGGCCCCCTACGAGCAGTTCTTC. It codes for CASTDGAPYEQFF.